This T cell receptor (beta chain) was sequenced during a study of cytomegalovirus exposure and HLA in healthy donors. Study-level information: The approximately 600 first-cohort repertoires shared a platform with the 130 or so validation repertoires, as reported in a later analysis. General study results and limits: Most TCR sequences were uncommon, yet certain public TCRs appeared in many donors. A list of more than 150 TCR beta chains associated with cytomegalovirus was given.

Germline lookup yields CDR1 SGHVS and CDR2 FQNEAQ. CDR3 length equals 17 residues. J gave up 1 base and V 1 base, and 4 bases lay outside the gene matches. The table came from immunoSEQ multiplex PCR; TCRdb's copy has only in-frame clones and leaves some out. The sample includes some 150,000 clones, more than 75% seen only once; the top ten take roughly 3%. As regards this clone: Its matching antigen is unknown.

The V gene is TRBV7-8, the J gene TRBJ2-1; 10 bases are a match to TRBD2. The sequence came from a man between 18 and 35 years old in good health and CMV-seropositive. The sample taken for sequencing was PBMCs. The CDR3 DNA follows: TGTGCCAGCAGCTTAGGGTCTAGCGGGAGTTCCTACAATGAGCAGTTCTTC. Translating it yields CASSLGSSGSSYNEQFF.